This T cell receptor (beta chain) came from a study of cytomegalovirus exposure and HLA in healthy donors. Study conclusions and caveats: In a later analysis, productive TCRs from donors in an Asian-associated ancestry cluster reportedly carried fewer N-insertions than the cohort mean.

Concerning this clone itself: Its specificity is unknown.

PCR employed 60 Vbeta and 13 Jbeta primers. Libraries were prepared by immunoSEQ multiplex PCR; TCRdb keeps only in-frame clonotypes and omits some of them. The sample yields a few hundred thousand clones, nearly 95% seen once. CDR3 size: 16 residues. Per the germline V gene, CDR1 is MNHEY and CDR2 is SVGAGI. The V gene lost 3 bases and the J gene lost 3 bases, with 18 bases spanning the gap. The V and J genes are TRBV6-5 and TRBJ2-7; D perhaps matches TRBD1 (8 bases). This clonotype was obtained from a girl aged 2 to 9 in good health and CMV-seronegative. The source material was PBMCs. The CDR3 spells CASSYLSSGTGYEQYF. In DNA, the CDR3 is TGTGCCAGCAGTTATTTATCAAGCGGGACAGGCTACGAGCAGTACTTC.